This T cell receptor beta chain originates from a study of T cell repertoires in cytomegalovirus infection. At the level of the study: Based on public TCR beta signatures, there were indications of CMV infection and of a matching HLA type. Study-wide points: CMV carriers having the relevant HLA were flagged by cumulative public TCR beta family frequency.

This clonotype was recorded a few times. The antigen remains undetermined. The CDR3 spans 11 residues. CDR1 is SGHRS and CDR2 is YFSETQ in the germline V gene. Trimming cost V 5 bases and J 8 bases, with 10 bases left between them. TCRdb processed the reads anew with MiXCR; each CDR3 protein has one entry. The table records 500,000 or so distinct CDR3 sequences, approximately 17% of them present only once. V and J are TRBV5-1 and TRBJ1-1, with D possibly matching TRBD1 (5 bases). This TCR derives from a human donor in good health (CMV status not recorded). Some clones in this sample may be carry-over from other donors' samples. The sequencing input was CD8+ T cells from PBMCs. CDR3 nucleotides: TGCGCCAGCAGTTTCCGGGGGGAAGCTTTCTTT. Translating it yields CASSFRGEAFF.